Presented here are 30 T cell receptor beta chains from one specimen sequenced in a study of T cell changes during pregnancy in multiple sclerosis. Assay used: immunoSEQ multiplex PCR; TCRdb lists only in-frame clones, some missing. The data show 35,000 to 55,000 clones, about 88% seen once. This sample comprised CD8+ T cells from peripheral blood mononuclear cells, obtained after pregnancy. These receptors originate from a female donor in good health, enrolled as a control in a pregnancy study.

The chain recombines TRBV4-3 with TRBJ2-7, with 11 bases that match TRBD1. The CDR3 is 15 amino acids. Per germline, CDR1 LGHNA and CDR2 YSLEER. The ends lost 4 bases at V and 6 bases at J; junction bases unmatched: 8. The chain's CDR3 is CASSPAGTGGSEQYF. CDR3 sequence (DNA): TGCGCCAGCAGCCCTGCGGGGACAGGGGGGTCCGAGCAGTACTTC.

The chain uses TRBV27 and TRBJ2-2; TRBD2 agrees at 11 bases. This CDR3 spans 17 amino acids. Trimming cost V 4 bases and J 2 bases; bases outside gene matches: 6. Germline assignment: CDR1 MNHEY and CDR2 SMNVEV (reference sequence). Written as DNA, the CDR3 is TGTGCCAGCAGTTCCCCAACTAGCGGGGGAAACACCGGGGAGCTGTTTTTT. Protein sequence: CASSSPTSGGNTGELFF.

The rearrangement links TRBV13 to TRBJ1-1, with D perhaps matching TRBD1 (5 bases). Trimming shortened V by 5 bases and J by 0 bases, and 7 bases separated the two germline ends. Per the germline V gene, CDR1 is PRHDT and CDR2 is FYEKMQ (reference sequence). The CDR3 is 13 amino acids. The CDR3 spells CASSTTVNTEAFF. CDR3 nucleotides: TGTGCCAGCAGCACGACAGTGAACACTGAAGCTTTCTTT.

CDR3 nucleotide sequence: TGTGCCAGCAGCGTGGGCTACACAGGGATCCAAGAGACCCAGTACTTC. Its translation: CASSVGYTGIQETQYF. The chain employs TRBV9 and TRBJ2-5; tentative D call: TRBD1 (6 bases). V shed 2 bases and J shed 1 base, with 15 bases lying between them. Germline V gene data show CDR1 as SGDLS and CDR2 as YYNGEE. CDR3 size: 16 residues.

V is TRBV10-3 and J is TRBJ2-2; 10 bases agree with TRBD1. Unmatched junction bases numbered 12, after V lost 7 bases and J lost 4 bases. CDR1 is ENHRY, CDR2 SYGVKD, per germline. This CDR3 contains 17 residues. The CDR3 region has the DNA TGTGCCATCACTGAAACGGGCTGGACAGGGGGCACCGGGGAGCTGTTTTTT. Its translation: CAITETGWTGGTGELFF.

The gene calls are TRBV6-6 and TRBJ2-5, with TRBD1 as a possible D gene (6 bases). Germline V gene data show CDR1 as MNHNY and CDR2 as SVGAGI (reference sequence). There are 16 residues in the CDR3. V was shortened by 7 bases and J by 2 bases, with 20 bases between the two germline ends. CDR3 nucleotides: TGTGCCAGCACCTCGCCCCCGACAGGAACTCAAGAGACCCAGTACTTC. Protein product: CASTSPPTGTQETQYF.

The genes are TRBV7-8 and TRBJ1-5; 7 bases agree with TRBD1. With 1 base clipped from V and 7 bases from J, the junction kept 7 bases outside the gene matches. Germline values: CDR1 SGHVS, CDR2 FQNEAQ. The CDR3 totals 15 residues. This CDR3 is CASSLGNRGRQPQHF. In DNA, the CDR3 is TGTGCCAGCAGCTTAGGAAACAGGGGACGGCAGCCCCAGCATTTT.

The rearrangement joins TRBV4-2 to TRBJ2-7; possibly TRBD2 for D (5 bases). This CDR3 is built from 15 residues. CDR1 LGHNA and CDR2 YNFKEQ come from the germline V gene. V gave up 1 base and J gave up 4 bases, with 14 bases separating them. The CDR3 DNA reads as TGTGCCAGCAGCCAAGGGGCGACGGGCGGGTACGAGCAGTACTTC. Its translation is CASSQGATGGYEQYF.

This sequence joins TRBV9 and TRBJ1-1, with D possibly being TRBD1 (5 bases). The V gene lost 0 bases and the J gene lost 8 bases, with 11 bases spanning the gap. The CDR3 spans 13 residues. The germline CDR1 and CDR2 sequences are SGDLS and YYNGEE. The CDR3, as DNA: TGTGCCAGCAGCGTAGACCTGAACAGGGAAGCTTTCTTT. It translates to CASSVDLNREAFF.

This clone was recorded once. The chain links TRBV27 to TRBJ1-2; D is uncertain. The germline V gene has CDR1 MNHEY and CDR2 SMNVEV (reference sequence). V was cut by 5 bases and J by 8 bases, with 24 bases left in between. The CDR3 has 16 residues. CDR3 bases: TGTGCCAGCAGTCTAACTACCGGGAATACGTGGGCAGGCTACACCTTC. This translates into CASSLTTGNTWAGYTF.

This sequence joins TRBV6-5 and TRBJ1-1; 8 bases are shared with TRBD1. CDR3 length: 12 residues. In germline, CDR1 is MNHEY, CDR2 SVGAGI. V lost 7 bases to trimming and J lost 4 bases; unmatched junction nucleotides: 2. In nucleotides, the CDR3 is TGTGCCAGCACCACAGGGGGCACTGAAGCTTTCTTT. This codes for CASTTGGTEAFF.

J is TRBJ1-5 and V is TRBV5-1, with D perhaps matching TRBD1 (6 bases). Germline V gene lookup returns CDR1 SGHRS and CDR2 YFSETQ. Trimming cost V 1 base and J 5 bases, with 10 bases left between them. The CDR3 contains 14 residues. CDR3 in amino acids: CASSLSGGDQPQHF. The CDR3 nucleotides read TGCGCCAGCAGCTTGTCGGGGGGCGATCAGCCCCAGCATTTT.

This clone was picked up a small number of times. CDR3 sequence: CASMGDRGHGYTF. The CDR3 DNA reads as TGTGCCAGCATGGGGGACAGGGGGCATGGCTACACCTTC. The chain combines TRBV2 with TRBJ1-2; 12 bases are shared with TRBD1. This CDR3 has 13 residues. Losses at the gene ends were 7 bases for V and 6 bases for J; bases not matched to a gene: 3. The germline CDR1 and CDR2 sequences are SNHLY and FYNNEI.

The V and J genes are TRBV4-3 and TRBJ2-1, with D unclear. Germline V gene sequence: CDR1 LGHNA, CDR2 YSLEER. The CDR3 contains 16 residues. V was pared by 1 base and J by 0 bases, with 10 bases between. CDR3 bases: TGCGCCAGCAGCCAAGCGCAGGTGAGCTCCTACAATGAGCAGTTCTTC. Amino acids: CASSQAQVSSYNEQFF.

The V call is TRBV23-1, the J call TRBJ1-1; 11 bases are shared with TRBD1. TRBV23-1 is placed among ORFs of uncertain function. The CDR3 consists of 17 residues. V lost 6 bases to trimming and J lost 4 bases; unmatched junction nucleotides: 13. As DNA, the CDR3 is TGCGCCAGCAGGCTACAAACCCCCGGGACAGGGGGCACTGAAGCTTTCTTT. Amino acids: CASRLQTPGTGGTEAFF.

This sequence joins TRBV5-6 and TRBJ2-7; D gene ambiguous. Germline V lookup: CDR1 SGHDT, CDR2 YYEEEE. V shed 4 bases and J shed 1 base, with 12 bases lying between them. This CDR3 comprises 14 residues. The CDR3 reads CASSLLADSYEQYF. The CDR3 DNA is TGTGCCAGCAGCCTCCTGGCGGATTCCTACGAGCAGTACTTC.

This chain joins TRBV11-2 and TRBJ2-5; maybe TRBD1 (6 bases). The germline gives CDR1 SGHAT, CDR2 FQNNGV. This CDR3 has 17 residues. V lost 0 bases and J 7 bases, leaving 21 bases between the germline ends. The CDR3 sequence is CASSLEPDLYPRGTQYF. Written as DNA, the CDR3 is TGTGCCAGCAGCTTAGAGCCAGATCTTTACCCCAGGGGGACCCAGTACTTC.

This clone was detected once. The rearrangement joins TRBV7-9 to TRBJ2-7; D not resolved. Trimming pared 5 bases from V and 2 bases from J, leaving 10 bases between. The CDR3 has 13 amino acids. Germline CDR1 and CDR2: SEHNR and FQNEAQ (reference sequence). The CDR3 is CASSQIPPYEQYF. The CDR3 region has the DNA TGTGCCAGCAGCCAAATCCCCCCCTACGAGCAGTACTTC.

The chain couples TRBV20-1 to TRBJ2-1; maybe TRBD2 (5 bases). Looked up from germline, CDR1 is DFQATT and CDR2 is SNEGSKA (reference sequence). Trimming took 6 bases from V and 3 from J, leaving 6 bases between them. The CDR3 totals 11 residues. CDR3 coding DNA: TGCAGTGCCCGGGACTACAATGAGCAGTTCTTC. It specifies CSARDYNEQFF.

CDR3 bases: TGCGCCAGCAGCCAAGATGGCCCCCCGGGCACCGGGGAGCTGTTTTTT. Residues: CASSQDGPPGTGELFF. The genes are TRBV4-3 and TRBJ2-2; D is ambiguous. CDR3 length equals 16 residues. With 0 bases removed from V and 4 bases from J, the gap between germline ends came to 12 bases. Germline V gene lookup returns CDR1 LGHNA and CDR2 YSLEER.

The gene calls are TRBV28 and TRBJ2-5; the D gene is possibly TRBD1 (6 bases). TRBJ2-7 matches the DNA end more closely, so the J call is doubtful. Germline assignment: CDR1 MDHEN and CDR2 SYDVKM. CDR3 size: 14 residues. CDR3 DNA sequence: TGTGCCAGCAGTACTCTCGACAGGCCCTACGAGCAGTACTTC. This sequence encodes CASSTLDRPYEQYF.

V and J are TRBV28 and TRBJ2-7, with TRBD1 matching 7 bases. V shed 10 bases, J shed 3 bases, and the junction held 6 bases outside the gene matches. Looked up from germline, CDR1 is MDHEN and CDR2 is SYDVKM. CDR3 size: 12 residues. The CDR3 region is CAIRDSNYEQYF. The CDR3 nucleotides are TGTGCCATCCGGGACAGCAACTACGAGCAGTACTTC.

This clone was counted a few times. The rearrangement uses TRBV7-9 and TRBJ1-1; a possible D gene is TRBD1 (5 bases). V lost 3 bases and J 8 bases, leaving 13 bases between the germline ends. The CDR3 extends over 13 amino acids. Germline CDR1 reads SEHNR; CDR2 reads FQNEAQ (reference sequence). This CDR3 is CASSFRIKGEAFF. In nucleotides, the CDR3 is TGTGCCAGCAGCTTCCGAATCAAGGGGGAAGCTTTCTTT.

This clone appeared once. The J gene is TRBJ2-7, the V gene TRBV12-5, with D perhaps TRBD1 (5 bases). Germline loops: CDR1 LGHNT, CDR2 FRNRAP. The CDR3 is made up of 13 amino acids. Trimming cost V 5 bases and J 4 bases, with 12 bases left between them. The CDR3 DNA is TGTGCTAGTGGTCAGGGCAGGGCTTACGAGCAGTACTTC. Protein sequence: CASGQGRAYEQYF. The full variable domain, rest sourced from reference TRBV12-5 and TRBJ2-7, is DARVTQTPRHKVTEMGQEVTMRCQPILGHNTVFWYRQTMMQGLELLAYFRNRAPLDDSGMPKDRFSAEMPDATLATLKIQPSEPRDSAVYFCASGQGRAYEQYFGPGTRLTVT.

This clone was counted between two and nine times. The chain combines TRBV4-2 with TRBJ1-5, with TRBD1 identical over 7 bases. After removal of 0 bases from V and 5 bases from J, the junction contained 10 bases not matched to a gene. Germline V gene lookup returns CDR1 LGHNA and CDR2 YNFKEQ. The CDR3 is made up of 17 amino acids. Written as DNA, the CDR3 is TGTGCCAGCAGCCAAGAAATAATGCGACAGGGCTATCAGCCCCAGCATTTT. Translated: CASSQEIMRQGYQPQHF.

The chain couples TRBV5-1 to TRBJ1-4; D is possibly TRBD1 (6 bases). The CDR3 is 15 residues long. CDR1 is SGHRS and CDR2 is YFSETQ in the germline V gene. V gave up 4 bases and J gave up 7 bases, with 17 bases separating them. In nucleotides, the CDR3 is TGCGCCAGCAGCGGGAGGGGGTCGCAGGGTGAAAAACTGTTTTTT. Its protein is CASSGRGSQGEKLFF.

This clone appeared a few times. The CDR3: CASSQETGSVETQYF. CDR3 sequence (DNA): TGTGCCAGCAGCCAAGAAACAGGGTCCGTAGAGACCCAGTACTTC. The rearrangement joins TRBV4-2 to TRBJ2-5, with a tentative D call TRBD1 (6 bases). CDR3 length equals 15 residues. V lost 0 bases to trimming and J lost 4 bases, with 12 bases between them. The germline V gene encodes CDR1 LGHNA and CDR2 YNFKEQ.

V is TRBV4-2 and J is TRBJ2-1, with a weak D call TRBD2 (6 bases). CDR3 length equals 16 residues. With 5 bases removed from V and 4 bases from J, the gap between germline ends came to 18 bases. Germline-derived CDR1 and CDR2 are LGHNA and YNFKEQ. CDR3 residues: CASSENGGVGYNEQFF. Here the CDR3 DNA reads TGTGCCAGCAGCGAAAACGGGGGAGTCGGTTACAATGAGCAGTTCTTC.

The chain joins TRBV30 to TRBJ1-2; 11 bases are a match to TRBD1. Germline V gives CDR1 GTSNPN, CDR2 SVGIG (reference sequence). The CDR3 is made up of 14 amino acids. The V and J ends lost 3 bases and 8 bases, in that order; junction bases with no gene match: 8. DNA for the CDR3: TGTGCCTGGAGCCACGGACAGGGGGCGGGGGGCTACACCTTC. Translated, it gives CAWSHGQGAGGYTF.

CDR3 amino acids: CASSQEGSGGPGEQFF. The CDR3 DNA reads TGCGCCAGCAGCCAAGAGGGTAGCGGGGGCCCCGGTGAGCAGTTCTTC. V usage is TRBV4-3 and J usage is TRBJ2-1, with 9 positions matching TRBD2. This CDR3 contains 16 residues. The trim removed 0 bases at V and 9 bases at J, leaving 9 bases unmatched. Looked up from germline, CDR1 is LGHNA and CDR2 is YSLEER.